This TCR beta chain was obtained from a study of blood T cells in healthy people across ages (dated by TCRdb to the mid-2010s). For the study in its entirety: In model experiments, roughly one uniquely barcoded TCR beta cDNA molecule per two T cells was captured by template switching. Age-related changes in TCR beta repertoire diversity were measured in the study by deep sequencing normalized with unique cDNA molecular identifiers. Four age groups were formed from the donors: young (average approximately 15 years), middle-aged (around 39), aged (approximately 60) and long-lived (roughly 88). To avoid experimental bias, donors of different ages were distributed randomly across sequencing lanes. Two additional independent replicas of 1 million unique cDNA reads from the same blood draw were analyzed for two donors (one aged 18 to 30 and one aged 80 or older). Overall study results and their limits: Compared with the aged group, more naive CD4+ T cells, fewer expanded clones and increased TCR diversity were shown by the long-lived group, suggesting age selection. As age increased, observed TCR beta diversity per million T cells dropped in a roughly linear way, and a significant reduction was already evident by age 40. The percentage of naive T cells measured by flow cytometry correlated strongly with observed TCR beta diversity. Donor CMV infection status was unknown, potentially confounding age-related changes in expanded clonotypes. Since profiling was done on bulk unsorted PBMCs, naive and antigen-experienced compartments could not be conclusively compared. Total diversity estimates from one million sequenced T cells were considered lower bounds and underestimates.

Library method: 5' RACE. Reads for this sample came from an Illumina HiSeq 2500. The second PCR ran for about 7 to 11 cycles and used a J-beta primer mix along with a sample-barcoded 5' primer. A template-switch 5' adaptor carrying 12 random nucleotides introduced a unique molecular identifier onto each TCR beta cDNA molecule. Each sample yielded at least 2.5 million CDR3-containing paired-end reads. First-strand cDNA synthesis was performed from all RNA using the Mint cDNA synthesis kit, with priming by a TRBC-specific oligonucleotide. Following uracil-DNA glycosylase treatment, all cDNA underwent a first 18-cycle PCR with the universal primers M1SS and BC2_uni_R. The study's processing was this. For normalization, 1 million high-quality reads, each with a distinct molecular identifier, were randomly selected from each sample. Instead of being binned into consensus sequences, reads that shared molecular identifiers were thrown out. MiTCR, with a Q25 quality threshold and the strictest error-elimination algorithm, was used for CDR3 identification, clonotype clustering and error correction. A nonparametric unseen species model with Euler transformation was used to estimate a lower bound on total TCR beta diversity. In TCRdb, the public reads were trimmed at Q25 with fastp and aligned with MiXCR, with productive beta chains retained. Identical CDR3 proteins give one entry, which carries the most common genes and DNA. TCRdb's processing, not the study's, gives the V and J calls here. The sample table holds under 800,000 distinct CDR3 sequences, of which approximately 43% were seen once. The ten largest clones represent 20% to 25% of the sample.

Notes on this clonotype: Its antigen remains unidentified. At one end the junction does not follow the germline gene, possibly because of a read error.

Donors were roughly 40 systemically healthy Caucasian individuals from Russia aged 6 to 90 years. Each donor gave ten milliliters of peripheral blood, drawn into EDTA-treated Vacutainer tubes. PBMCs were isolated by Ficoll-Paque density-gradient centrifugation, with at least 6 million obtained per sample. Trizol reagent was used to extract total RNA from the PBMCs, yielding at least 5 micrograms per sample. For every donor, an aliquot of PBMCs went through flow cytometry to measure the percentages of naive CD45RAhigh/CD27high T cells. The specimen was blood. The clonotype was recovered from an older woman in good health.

The DNA reads TGTACCAGCAGCCCCCGGACTAGCGGGAACTCCTACGAGCAGTACTTC. This sequence encodes CTSSPRTSGNSYEQYF. The chain is encoded by TRBV3-1 joined to TRBJ2-7, with 12 bases in between that match TRBD2. The germline V gene (reference sequence) supplies CDR1 LGHDT and CDR2 YNNKEL. The CDR3 sequence holds 16 residues, the cysteine and phenylalanine included. The only DNA kept is the CDR3, 48 bases in frame from the first base.